Below, 26 T cell receptor beta chains from the same sample are listed, as sequenced in a study of sequential checkpoint blockade in melanoma (dated by TCRdb to about 2019). Explained via the paper, the treatment or condition label denotes: randomized to nivolumab then ipilimumab (arm A) or the reverse (arm B). Libraries were constructed by the immunoSEQ multiplex PCR assay. TCRdb's version of the immuneACCESS table is confined to in-frame rearrangements and falls short of the full clone set. An unresolved V gene accounts for under half of the shortfall where checked; the remainder is of unknown origin. For this sample the table gives more than 25,000 clones, of which roughly nine tenths were detected only once. Clones ranked in the top ten supply around 13% of the sample. The input for sequencing was CD8+ T cells sorted from blood (inferred from file names), taken from a patient given nivolumab and ipilimumab in sequence. All receptors derive from a human donor with melanoma.

This clone was seen once. This sequence joins TRBV7-9 and TRBJ2-7; D uncertain. Germline V CDR1 and CDR2: SEHNR, FQNEAQ (reference sequence). The V gene lost 1 base and the J gene lost 4 bases, with 11 bases spanning the gap. The CDR3 is made up of 14 amino acids. The chain's CDR3 is CASSLVTVPYEQYF. The CDR3 region has the DNA TGTGCCAGCAGCTTAGTAACGGTGCCTTACGAGCAGTACTTC.

This clone was observed a single time. The chain is built from TRBV6-5 and TRBJ2-3, with D tentatively TRBD2 (5 bases). The germline CDR1 and CDR2 sequences are MNHEY and SVGAGI. The CDR3 loop spans 14 amino acids. The V end was cut by 2 bases, the J end by 6 bases, with 12 bases between. CDR3 sequence (DNA): TGTGCCAGCAGTTACGCCACTTCGGGGGATACGCAGTATTTT. It is translated as CASSYATSGDTQYF.

This clone was recorded only once. The chain couples TRBV5-5 to TRBJ1-2, with 9 bases that match TRBD1. The ends lost 4 bases at V and 8 bases at J; junction bases unmatched: 6. Germline loops: CDR1 SGHKS, CDR2 YYEKEE (reference sequence). The CDR3 is 13 amino acids. CDR3 DNA sequence: TGTGCCAGCAGCCAACAGGGGGCAGGGGGCTACACCTTC. Its translation is CASSQQGAGGYTF.

This chain joins TRBV19 and TRBJ2-2; D call uncertain. This CDR3 has 12 amino acids. V lost 5 bases, J lost 5 bases, and 6 bases lay in between. From germline, CDR1 is LNHDA and CDR2 SQIVND (reference sequence). CDR3: CASSPLTGELFF. As DNA, the CDR3 is TGTGCCAGTAGTCCTCTAACCGGGGAGCTGTTTTTT.

V usage is TRBV27 and J usage is TRBJ2-7; maybe TRBD2 (6 bases). This CDR3 contains 14 residues. Looked up from germline, CDR1 is MNHEY and CDR2 is SMNVEV (reference sequence). Deletions cut 5 bases from V and 4 bases from J, with 15 bases between. CDR3 in DNA: TGTGCCAGCAGTGTTACGGGGGTTTTTTACGAGCAGTACTTC. It codes for CASSVTGVFYEQYF.

V gene TRBV27 combines with J gene TRBJ2-1, with 11 bases aligning to TRBD2. Germline lookup yields CDR1 MNHEY and CDR2 SMNVEV (reference sequence). The V and J ends lost 4 bases and 2 bases, in that order; junction bases with no gene match: 7. CDR3 length: 17 amino acids. The CDR3 region has the DNA TGTGCCAGCAGTTCATACCCTAGCGGGAGGACCTACAATGAGCAGTTCTTC. This sequence encodes CASSSYPSGRTYNEQFF.

The chain is built from TRBV4-2 and TRBJ2-3; TRBD2 is a possible D gene (5 bases). The length of the CDR3 is 16 residues. V shed 0 bases and J shed 6 bases, with 16 bases lying between them. Germline V gene sequence: CDR1 LGHNA, CDR2 YNFKEQ. The chain's CDR3 is CASSQDLREQIDTQYF. Written as DNA, the CDR3 is TGTGCCAGCAGCCAAGATTTGAGGGAGCAAATCGATACGCAGTATTTT.

This chain joins TRBV13 and TRBJ2-2; 13 bases match TRBD2. The V and J ends lost 3 bases and 6 bases, in that order; junction bases with no gene match: 1. CDR3 size: 15 residues. Germline-derived CDR1 and CDR2 are PRHDT and FYEKMQ (reference sequence). The CDR3 region is CASSFGLAGAGELFF. The DNA of the CDR3 is TGTGCCAGCAGCTTCGGACTAGCGGGGGCCGGGGAGCTGTTTTTT.

V is TRBV6-5 and J is TRBJ1-6; D call uncertain. CDR3 size: 15 residues. Trimming took off 7 bases at V and 10 bases at J, with 20 bases between the two ends. CDR1 MNHEY and CDR2 SVGAGI come from the germline V gene. CDR3 region: CASTTMGRLGSPLHF. In DNA form, the CDR3 reads TGTGCCAGCACCACCATGGGCCGTCTGGGCTCACCCCTCCACTTT.

This chain links TRBV7-9 with TRBJ1-6, with 7 positions matching TRBD1. V lost 2 bases, J lost 6 bases, and 1 base stayed unmatched. The CDR3 is 14 amino acids. CDR1 is SEHNR and CDR2 is FQNEAQ in the germline V gene (reference sequence). CDR3 residues: CASSLRDSNSPLHF. CDR3 nucleotides: TGTGCCAGCAGCTTAAGGGACAGTAATTCACCCCTCCACTTT.

J is TRBJ2-1 and V is TRBV7-9, with D maybe TRBD1 (6 bases). The CDR3 runs to 13 residues. Trimming took 4 bases from V and 4 from J, leaving 8 bases between them. Germline CDR1 is SEHNR and CDR2 is FQNEAQ (reference sequence). The CDR3 DNA sequence: TGTGCCAGCAGCTGGGGGCAGTACAATGAGCAGTTCTTC. Its translation: CASSWGQYNEQFF.

The chain joins TRBV4-3 to TRBJ1-2; the D is unclear. The V gene's germline CDR1 is LGHNA and CDR2 YSLEER. Trimming shortened V by 5 bases and J by 13 bases, and 29 bases separated the two germline ends. The CDR3 runs to 16 residues. CDR3 in DNA: TGCGCCAGCAGCGGATCGACGAGAGCAGCGCGACTGGCCTTCACCTTC. It yields the protein CASSGSTRAARLAFTF.

This clone has only a few counts. The chain links TRBV19 to TRBJ1-1; TRBD1 might be the D (5 bases). The V and J ends lost 7 bases and 5 bases respectively, with 11 bases between them. Germline V gene sequence: CDR1 LNHDA, CDR2 SQIVND (reference sequence). There are 12 residues in the CDR3. CDR3 in amino acids: CASKAGGTEAFF. CDR3 sequence (DNA): TGTGCCAGTAAGGCGGGGGGGACTGAAGCTTTCTTT.

CDR3: CASTPGGLFDSPLHF. For the CDR3, the DNA is TGCGCCAGCACCCCCGGGGGGCTTTTTGATTCACCCCTCCACTTT. The rearrangement links TRBV5-1 to TRBJ1-6; tentatively, D is TRBD1 (6 bases). The V end lost 6 bases, the J end lost 8 bases, and 18 bases lay between the germline ends. The CDR3 has 15 residues. Germline V gene lookup returns CDR1 SGHRS and CDR2 YFSETQ.

This clone occurred once. V is TRBV7-6 and J is TRBJ2-3; TRBD2 matches 9 bases. V lost 1 base to trimming and J lost 2 bases; unmatched junction nucleotides: 7. The CDR3 extends over 17 amino acids. Germline lookup yields CDR1 SGHVS and CDR2 FNYEAQ. CDR3 sequence reads: CASSLGPTSGVTDTQYF. CDR3 sequence (DNA): TGTGCCAGCAGCTTAGGTCCGACTAGCGGAGTCACAGATACGCAGTATTTT. Filled out from reference TRBV7-6 and TRBJ2-3, the complete variable domain reads GAGVSQSPRYKVTKRGQDVALRCDPISGHVSLYWYRQALGQGPEFLTYFNYEAQQDKSGLPNDRFSAERPEGSISTLTIQRTEQRDSAMYRCASSLGPTSGVTDTQYFGPGTRLTVL.

The chain is built from TRBV5-1 and TRBJ2-3, with D possibly matching TRBD2 (5 bases). From germline, CDR1 is SGHRS and CDR2 YFSETQ. Trimming pared 1 base from V and 1 base from J, leaving 10 bases between. This CDR3 has 15 amino acids. In DNA, the CDR3 is TGCGCCAGCAGCTTGTTAGCGTCAGGCACAGATACGCAGTATTTT. It encodes CASSLLASGTDTQYF.

In this sample, this clone turned up once. The genes are TRBV7-9 and TRBJ1-2; 8 bases fit TRBD1. The CDR3 loop spans 14 amino acids. Germline CDR1 reads SEHNR; CDR2 reads FQNEAQ (reference sequence). V was clipped by 0 bases and J by 6 bases; unmatched bases: 3. The CDR3 coding sequence is TGTGCCAGCAGCTTAGCACACAGGGGGGATGGCTACACCTTC. It translates to CASSLAHRGDGYTF.

The chain employs TRBV7-9 and TRBJ2-5; the D gene is possibly TRBD1 (6 bases). The DNA end lines up better with TRBJ2-7; the J call may be wrong. The CDR3 is 15 residues long. Per germline, CDR1 SEHNR and CDR2 FQNEAQ (reference sequence). The CDR3 nucleotides are TGTGCCAGCAGCTTAGCGCCAGACCCAGGGGACGAGCAGTACTTC. Translated: CASSLAPDPGDEQYF.

The chain joins TRBV6-5 to TRBJ1-2; TRBD1 matches at 7 bases. There are 14 residues in the CDR3. From germline, CDR1 is MNHEY and CDR2 SVGAGI. V lost 5 bases to trimming and J lost 1 base; unmatched junction nucleotides: 4. CDR3 sequence reads: CASSDRVVNYGYTF. In DNA form, the CDR3 reads TGTGCCAGCAGTGACAGGGTCGTTAACTATGGCTACACCTTC.

The chain links TRBV6-5 to TRBJ1-1; D gene unclear. V was shortened by 0 bases and J by 1 base, with 6 bases between the two germline ends. Per germline, CDR1 MNHEY and CDR2 SVGAGI. The CDR3 has 14 amino acids. The CDR3 DNA follows: TGTGCCAGCAGTTACTCTACGGGGAACACTGAAGCTTTCTTT. Encoded protein: CASSYSTGNTEAFF.

The CDR3 is CASSLDLGDSDVPPLHF. The CDR3 DNA reads TGTGCCAGCAGTTTAGATCTGGGGGACTCCGATGTCCCACCCCTCCACTTT. The gene calls are TRBV28 and TRBJ1-6; D perhaps matches TRBD1 (5 bases). The V gene lost 2 bases and the J gene lost 11 bases, with 22 bases spanning the gap. CDR1 is MDHEN and CDR2 is SYDVKM in the germline V gene. CDR3 size: 17 residues.

The genes are TRBV9 and TRBJ2-3; 8 positions agree with TRBD1. This CDR3 is built from 11 residues. The junction had 2 bases not matched to a gene; V was cut back by 3 bases and J by 11 bases. Germline CDR1 is SGDLS and CDR2 is YYNGEE. The CDR3 DNA follows: TGTGCCAGCAGCGGGACAGGGATGCAGTATTTT. Its protein product is CASSGTGMQYF.

V and J are TRBV11-2 and TRBJ2-7; 7 bases align to TRBD2. This CDR3 is built from 14 residues. Germline V gene sequence: CDR1 SGHAT, CDR2 FQNNGV. The V and J ends lost 3 bases and 4 bases, in that order; junction bases with no gene match: 6. CDR3 residues: CASSFASGGYEQYF. CDR3 DNA sequence: TGTGCCAGCAGCTTCGCTAGCGGCGGTTACGAGCAGTACTTC.

This chain joins TRBV27 and TRBJ1-2; the D gene is possibly TRBD1 (6 bases). Germline CDR1 and CDR2: MNHEY and SMNVEV (reference sequence). There are 15 residues in the CDR3. V was cut by 4 bases and J by 6 bases, with 18 bases left in between. The CDR3 sequence is CASSSTPTGLNGYTF. DNA of the CDR3: TGTGCCAGCAGTTCCACCCCGACAGGACTGAATGGCTACACCTTC.

This sequence joins TRBV5-6 and TRBJ1-4; D gene ambiguous. Germline values: CDR1 SGHDT, CDR2 YYEEEE. The CDR3 sequence is 15 residues long. V was clipped by 2 bases and J by 8 bases, with 16 bases between them. CDR3 residues: CASSLEHPNVEKLFF. The CDR3 DNA reads TGTGCCAGCAGCTTAGAGCACCCGAACGTCGAAAAACTGTTTTTT. Variable domain in full (rest from reference TRBV5-6 and TRBJ1-4): DAGVTQSPTHLIKTRGQQVTLRCSPKSGHDTVSWYQQALGQGPQFIFQYYEEEERQRGNFPDRFSGHQFPNYSSELNVNALLLGDSALYLCASSLEHPNVEKLFFGSGTQLSVL.

This chain uses TRBV4-1 with TRBJ2-6; D is possibly TRBD1 (8 bases). Trimming pared 4 bases from V and 0 bases from J, leaving 25 bases between. Germline V gene sequence: CDR1 MGHRA, CDR2 YSYEKL. This CDR3 contains 21 residues. CDR3 in amino acids: CASSRTILRDRTSSGANVLTF. CDR3 bases: TGCGCCAGCAGCCGAACCATACTCCGGGACAGGACTAGCTCTGGGGCCAACGTCCTGACTTTC.